What follows are 28 T cell receptor beta chains derived from one specimen sequenced in a study of blood T cell repertoires in COVID-19. Profiling relied on immunoSEQ multiplex PCR, and the TCRdb table lists in-frame clones only, not all of them. In the table there are around 120,000 clones, over 75% of which are singletons. The source material was peripheral blood. The receptors come from a man at least 80 years old with acute or convalescent COVID-19.

This chain uses TRBV5-8 with TRBJ2-3; 12 nucleotides line up with TRBD1. V dropped 3 bases and J dropped 10; count of bases not matched to a gene: 9. Germline CDR1 reads SGHTS; CDR2 reads YDEGEE. The CDR3 consists of 15 residues. CDR3 sequence: CASSSNPGQGAPQYF. CDR3 nucleotides: TGTGCCAGCAGCTCGAATCCGGGACAGGGGGCCCCGCAGTATTTT.

The V gene is TRBV14, the J gene TRBJ2-2; TRBD1 aligns across 7 bases. Germline CDR1 reads SGHDN; CDR2 reads FVKESK. This CDR3 has 17 residues. V shed 2 bases and J 2 bases; nucleotides not matched to a gene: 8. CDR3 nucleotides: TGTGCCAGCAGCCAATACCGGGACAGCCTAAACACCGGGGAGCTGTTTTTT. It is translated as CASSQYRDSLNTGELFF.

The chain has TRBV7-9 and TRBJ1-1; 8 nucleotides match TRBD1. The CDR3 is 16 residues long. Germline trimming cut 5 bases from V and 0 bases from J; bases unmatched to any gene: 8. Germline lookup yields CDR1 SEHNR and CDR2 FQNEAQ (reference sequence). Here the CDR3 reads CASSPSDRAMNTEAFF. CDR3 DNA: TGTGCCAGCAGCCCCTCGGACAGGGCAATGAACACTGAAGCTTTCTTT.

This sequence joins TRBV2 and TRBJ1-5, with D perhaps matching TRBD1 (6 bases). This CDR3 contains 15 residues. The germline V gene encodes CDR1 SNHLY and CDR2 FYNNEI. Trimming left V 6 bases short and J 3 bases short, with 15 bases between. CDR3 nucleotides: TGTGCCAGCAGGAAGGACAGCGGAGACAATCAGCCCCAGCATTTT. It codes for CASRKDSGDNQPQHF.

The chain recombines TRBV28 with TRBJ1-5; 7 positions match TRBD1. CDR3 length: 15 amino acids. Germline V gene lookup returns CDR1 MDHEN and CDR2 SYDVKM. Trimming removed 5 bases from V and 4 bases from J; junction bases left unmatched: 8. CDR3 region: CASSLQQGLNQPQHF. DNA for the CDR3: TGTGCCAGCAGTCTCCAACAGGGGTTGAATCAGCCCCAGCATTTT.

The V gene is TRBV5-4, the J gene TRBJ2-7; 10 nucleotides agree with TRBD1. This CDR3 comprises 16 residues. J was trimmed by 1 base and V by 2 bases; bases with no gene match: 6. Germline V CDR1 and CDR2: SGHNT, YYREEE (reference sequence). In DNA form, the CDR3 reads TGTGCCAGCAGCTTTTCCCCGGGACAGGGGTCCTACGAGCAGTACTTC. Translated, it gives CASSFSPGQGSYEQYF.

CDR3 in amino acids: CATSDSTLYEQYF. CDR3 DNA: TGTGCCACCAGTGATTCTACCCTCTACGAGCAGTACTTC. The rearrangement links TRBV24-1 to TRBJ2-7; unclear D gene. From germline, CDR1 is KGHDR and CDR2 SFDVKD. Trimming took off 2 bases at V and 3 bases at J, with 7 bases between the two ends. This CDR3 comprises 13 residues.

The genes are TRBV28 and TRBJ2-3, with 10 bases that match TRBD2. Germline V gives CDR1 MDHEN, CDR2 SYDVKM. CDR3 size: 19 residues. The V and J ends lost 3 bases and 4 bases, in that order; junction bases with no gene match: 16. In nucleotides, the CDR3 is TGTGCCAGCAGTTTCGGTGGAGCGGGAGGGGGCTACTGGCCAGATACGCAGTATTTT. This encodes CASSFGGAGGGYWPDTQYF. Supplemented by reference TRBV28 and TRBJ2-3, the full variable domain reads DVKVTQSSRYLVKRTGEKVFLECVQDMDHENMFWYRQDPGLGLRLIYFSYDVKMKEKGDIPEGYSVSREKKERFSLILESASTNQTSMYLCASSFGGAGGGYWPDTQYFGPGTRLTVL.

The chain joins TRBV28 to TRBJ2-7, with D tentatively TRBD2 (6 bases). Trimming shortened V by 5 bases and J by 2 bases, and 16 bases separated the two germline ends. The V gene's germline CDR1 is MDHEN and CDR2 SYDVKM. This CDR3 is 15 amino acids long. The CDR3 loop is CASSPPGGMAYEQYF. The CDR3 DNA reads TGTGCCAGCAGTCCCCCGGGCGGGATGGCCTACGAGCAGTACTTC. The full variable domain, in which reference TRBV28 and TRBJ2-7 provide the parts outside the CDR3, is DVKVTQSSRYLVKRTGEKVFLECVQDMDHENMFWYRQDPGLGLRLIYFSYDVKMKEKGDIPEGYSVSREKKERFSLILESASTNQTSMYLCASSPPGGMAYEQYFGPGTRLTVT.

This rearrangement joins TRBV24-1 to TRBJ1-5; 7 nucleotides align to TRBD1. The CDR3 is 15 residues long. Germline loops: CDR1 KGHDR, CDR2 SFDVKD. Unmatched junction bases numbered 4, after V lost 4 bases and J lost 2 bases. The CDR3 is CATSEPGTGNQPQHF. CDR3 coding DNA: TGTGCCACCAGTGAACCCGGGACAGGCAATCAGCCCCAGCATTTT.

The rearrangement links TRBV25-1 to TRBJ1-3; no definite D call. Trimming shortened V by 6 bases and J by 3 bases, and 9 bases separated the two germline ends. The CDR3 consists of 13 residues. Germline CDR1 reads MGHDK; CDR2 reads SYGVNS. CDR3 sequence reads: CASSVSGGNTIYF. For the CDR3, the DNA is TGTGCCAGCAGCGTTTCGGGTGGAAACACCATATATTTT.

The gene calls are TRBV14 and TRBJ2-7; 12 nucleotides align to TRBD2. Trimming at V came to 1 base and at J to 0 bases, leaving 10 bases not matched to a gene. This CDR3 has 19 amino acids. CDR1 is SGHDN and CDR2 is FVKESK in the germline V gene. The CDR3 DNA sequence: TGTGCCAGCAGCCAAGGCGGACTAGCGGGACGAGAATCCTCCTACGAGCAGTACTTC. Residues: CASSQGGLAGRESSYEQYF.

This chain uses TRBV27 with TRBJ2-1; 9 bases are shared with TRBD1. Germline V gene data show CDR1 as MNHEY and CDR2 as SMNVEV (reference sequence). V was clipped by 8 bases and J by 4 bases; unmatched bases: 9. This CDR3 has 15 residues. The CDR3 DNA follows: TGTGCCAGCCCTCGGACAGGGGCCTTATACAATGAGCAGTTCTTC. Its translation: CASPRTGALYNEQFF.

Here the CDR3 reads CASSSVQGPRLLMNTEAFF. In nucleotides, the CDR3 is TGTGCCAGCAGTTCAGTACAGGGGCCACGCTTGTTAATGAACACTGAAGCTTTCTTT. The genes are TRBV27 and TRBJ1-1, with 7 bases identical to TRBD1. This CDR3 spans 19 amino acids. Trimming at V came to 4 bases and at J to 0 bases, leaving 17 bases not matched to a gene. Germline CDR1 and CDR2: MNHEY and SMNVEV (reference sequence).

The V and J genes are TRBV28 and TRBJ1-2, with D tentatively TRBD1 (6 bases). V was cut by 6 bases and J by 8 bases, with 16 bases left in between. The CDR3 loop spans 13 amino acids. Germline V lookup: CDR1 MDHEN, CDR2 SYDVKM. The CDR3 nucleotides are TGTGCCAGCAGCAGGGGCAAGGTTGGAGGCTACACCTTC. It yields the protein CASSRGKVGGYTF.

This clone occurred a few times. The chain joins TRBV19 to TRBJ2-1; D is perhaps TRBD1 (6 bases). Germline loops: CDR1 LNHDA, CDR2 SQIVND (reference sequence). The CDR3 length is 12 residues. The germline V and J ends were trimmed by 0 bases and 12 bases, with 9 bases remaining between them. The CDR3 region has the DNA TGTGCCAGTAGTATAGATCGCAGGGGGCAGTTCTTC. Amino acids: CASSIDRRGQFF.

The rearrangement uses TRBV7-2 and TRBJ1-6; no reliable D call. This CDR3 is 17 amino acids long. Germline V CDR1 and CDR2: SGHTA, FQGNSA. Trimming stripped 1 base from V and 0 bases from J, with 10 bases between. The chain's CDR3 is CASSLEWAVSYNSPLHF. CDR3 nucleotide sequence: TGTGCCAGCAGCTTAGAATGGGCAGTCTCCTATAATTCACCCCTCCACTTT.

The chain couples TRBV13 to TRBJ2-7, with 7 nucleotides matching TRBD1. The CDR3 runs 14 residues. V shed 5 bases, J shed 1 base, and the junction held 5 bases outside the gene matches. Germline V gene data show CDR1 as PRHDT and CDR2 as FYEKMQ (reference sequence). CDR3 residues: CASSLGQPSYEQYF. For the CDR3, the DNA is TGTGCCAGCAGCCTGGGACAGCCTTCCTACGAGCAGTACTTC.

The chain has TRBV15 and TRBJ1-4, with D perhaps matching TRBD1 (5 bases). This CDR3 comprises 14 residues. Trimming cost V 6 bases and J 7 bases, with 15 bases left between them. The germline V gene has CDR1 LNHNV and CDR2 YYDKDF (reference sequence). CDR3 protein: CATRSQGGGEKLFF. In DNA, the CDR3 is TGTGCCACCAGATCGCAGGGAGGCGGTGAAAAACTGTTTTTT. Based on the CDR3 plus reference TRBV15 and TRBJ1-4, the full variable domain is DAMVIQNPRYQVTQFGKPVTLSCSQTLNHNVMYWYQQKSSQAPKLLFHYYDKDFNNEADTPDNFQSRRPNTSFCFLDIRSPGLGDTAMYLCATRSQGGGEKLFFGSGTQLSVL.

The V gene is TRBV12-3 or TRBV12-4, the J gene TRBJ2-1; D is uncertain. The CDR3 is 11 amino acids. Trimming took off 6 bases at V and 8 bases at J, with 8 bases between the two ends. In nucleotides, the CDR3 is TGTGCCAGCAGCTACCAATATGAGCAGTTCTTC. Translating gives CASSYQYEQFF.

The chain has TRBV11-3 and TRBJ2-1; a weak D match, TRBD2 (6 bases). CDR1 and CDR2 (germline): SGHNT, YENEEA. Trimming took off 5 bases at V and 8 bases at J, with 13 bases between the two ends. The CDR3 spans 13 residues. The CDR3 DNA reads TGTGCCAGCAGCGAATCTAGCGCCCATGAGCAGTTCTTC. This gives the protein CASSESSAHEQFF.

The rearrangement joins TRBV19 to TRBJ1-2; 8 bases align to TRBD1. Germline-derived CDR1 and CDR2 are LNHDA and SQIVND (reference sequence). With V trimmed by 7 bases and J by 8 bases, 9 bases remained unmatched. The CDR3 extends over 13 amino acids. The CDR3 DNA reads as TGTGCCAGTACCGAACAGGGGGTCGGAGGCTACACCTTC. It encodes CASTEQGVGGYTF. The full variable domain, its missing parts supplied by reference TRBV19 and TRBJ1-2, is DGGITQSPKYLFRKEGQNVTLSCEQNLNHDAMYWYRQDPGQGLRLIYYSQIVNDFQKGDIAEGYSVSREKKESFPLTVTSAQKNPTAFYLCASTEQGVGGYTFGSGTRLTVV.

The CDR3 spells CASSGPNEQFF. CDR3 coding DNA: TGCGCCAGCAGCGGTCCCAATGAGCAGTTCTTC. The J gene is TRBJ2-1, the V gene TRBV23-1; the D is unclear. TRBV23-1 is an ORF for which the function is uncertain. The ends were cut back, 6 bases at V and 6 bases at J, with 6 bases in the middle. The CDR3 runs to 11 residues.

V is TRBV2 and J is TRBJ2-2, with 8 bases identical to TRBD1. Germline CDR1 is SNHLY and CDR2 is FYNNEI. The CDR3 has 13 residues. J was trimmed by 6 bases and V by 8 bases; bases with no gene match: 5. The CDR3: CASWTGWAGELFF. The CDR3 DNA sequence: TGTGCCAGCTGGACAGGGTGGGCCGGGGAGCTGTTTTTT.

The J gene is TRBJ1-2, the V gene TRBV7-9; TRBD1 matches 9 bases. With V trimmed by 5 bases and J by 8 bases, 6 bases remained unmatched. The CDR3 sequence is 13 residues long. Germline V gene data show CDR1 as SEHNR and CDR2 as FQNEAQ (reference sequence). The CDR3 DNA reads as TGTGCCAGCAGCGCAACAGGGGGCCAAGGCTACACCTTC. Its translation: CASSATGGQGYTF.

This rearrangement joins TRBV2 to TRBJ1-3; D perhaps matches TRBD1 (6 bases). The germline V gene has CDR1 SNHLY and CDR2 FYNNEI. The CDR3 contains 12 residues. Trimming removed 7 bases from V and 3 bases from J, with 7 bases in between. In DNA form, the CDR3 reads TGTGCCAGCAACAGGGTTGGAAACACCATATATTTT. It codes for CASNRVGNTIYF.

The V gene is TRBV7-3, the J gene TRBJ2-7, with 8 positions matching TRBD2. The CDR3 is 15 amino acids. Trimming removed 5 bases from V and 2 bases from J; junction bases left unmatched: 8. Per the germline V gene, CDR1 is SGHTA and CDR2 is FQGTGA. The CDR3: CASSPLGGGPYEQYF. In DNA form, the CDR3 reads TGTGCCAGCAGCCCCCTCGGCGGGGGGCCCTACGAGCAGTACTTC.

V usage is TRBV7-2 and J usage is TRBJ1-4; 8 bases agree with TRBD1. CDR1 is SGHTA and CDR2 is FQGNSA in the germline V gene. The J segment lost 8 bases and the V segment lost 2 bases, leaving 10 bases of the junction unmatched. This CDR3 has 16 amino acids. The CDR3 DNA follows: TGTGCCAGCAGCTTATCTGTCGGACAGGGAGAGGAAAAACTGTTTTTT. This codes for CASSLSVGQGEEKLFF.